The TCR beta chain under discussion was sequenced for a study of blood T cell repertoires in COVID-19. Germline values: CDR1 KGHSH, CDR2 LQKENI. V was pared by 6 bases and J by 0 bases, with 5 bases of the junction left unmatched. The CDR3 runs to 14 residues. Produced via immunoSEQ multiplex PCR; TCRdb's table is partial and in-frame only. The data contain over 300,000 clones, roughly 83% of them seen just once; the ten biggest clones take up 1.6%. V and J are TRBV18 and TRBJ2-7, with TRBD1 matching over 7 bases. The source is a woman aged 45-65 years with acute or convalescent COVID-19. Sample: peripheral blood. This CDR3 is CASSKQGNSYEQYF. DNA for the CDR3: TGTGCCAGCTCCAAACAGGGGAACTCCTACGAGCAGTACTTC.